The clone carrying this T cell receptor beta chain is a singleton in its sample. The record originates from a study of control samples from healthy donors and cancer patients. The CDR3 consists of 13 residues. V lost 5 bases to trimming and J lost 0 bases, with 10 bases between them. From germline, CDR1 is SQVTM and CDR2 ANQGSEA. Clones were sequenced by immunoSEQ multiplex PCR, and TCRdb holds only the in-frame ones, with some missing. In the table there are 100,000 to 150,000 clones, roughly 89% of which are singletons. This clonotype was obtained from a man aged 50-59 years with head and neck cancer. The chain links TRBV29-1 to TRBJ1-1; no reliable D call. Sequencing was done on a sample of PBMCs. The CDR3 coding sequence is TGCAGCGTTTGGACTCAGATGAACACTGAAGCTTTCTTT. Amino acids: CSVWTQMNTEAFF.